The 8 T cell receptor beta chains in this list originate from one sample, sequenced in a study of identifying expanded T cells in peripheral blood. Produced via immunoSEQ multiplex PCR; TCRdb's table is partial and in-frame only. The sample holds some 78,000 clones, 84% seen once. Sequenced sample: blood. The source is a person aged 18 to 75 in good health.

The rearrangement joins TRBV9 to TRBJ1-1, with TRBD1 as a possible D gene (6 bases). The CDR3 length is 16 residues. CDR1 and CDR2 from the germline V gene are SGDLS and YYNGEE. The V and J ends lost 4 bases and 2 bases respectively, with 18 bases between them. CDR3 DNA sequence: TGTGCCAGCAGCCCAAGAGGGGACAAAACTAACACTGAAGCTTTCTTT. Amino acids: CASSPRGDKTNTEAFF. The full variable domain, in which reference TRBV9 and TRBJ1-1 provide the parts outside the CDR3, is DSGVTQTPKHLITATGQRVTLRCSPRSGDLSVYWYQQSLDQGLQFLIQYYNGEERAKGNILERFSAQQFPDLHSELNLSSLELGDSALYFCASSPRGDKTNTEAFFGQGTRLTVV.

The CDR3 here is CASSIGDTGGGGYEQYF. In nucleotides, the CDR3 is TGTGCCAGTAGTATAGGCGATACAGGAGGGGGCGGCTACGAGCAGTACTTC. The V gene is TRBV19, the J gene TRBJ2-7, with D maybe TRBD1 (7 bases). CDR3 length: 17 amino acids. Per the germline V gene, CDR1 is LNHDA and CDR2 is SQIVND (reference sequence). V was pared by 1 base and J by 3 bases, with 19 bases between.

The rearrangement joins TRBV10-1 to TRBJ2-5; TRBD2 agrees at 8 bases. V was clipped by 6 bases and J by 1 base; unmatched bases: 4. The CDR3 has 14 amino acids. Looked up from germline, CDR1 is WNHNN and CDR2 is SYGVQD (reference sequence). The DNA of the CDR3 is TGCGCCAGCAGCGCTAGCGGGCGCCAAGAGACCCAGTACTTC. As protein: CASSASGRQETQYF.

The genes are TRBV28 and TRBJ2-1, with a weak D call TRBD1 (6 bases). Trimming removed 1 base at V and 8 bases at J, with 12 bases between. The germline V gene has CDR1 MDHEN and CDR2 SYDVKM. CDR3 length: 14 amino acids. Here the CDR3 reads CASSLSPRGDEQFF. CDR3 sequence (DNA): TGTGCCAGCAGTTTATCCCCCAGGGGTGATGAGCAGTTCTTC.

Here the CDR3 reads CASSQDSNSGNTIYF. The CDR3 DNA sequence: TGTGCCAGCAGCCAGGACAGCAACTCTGGAAACACCATATATTTT. The V and J genes are TRBV7-2 and TRBJ1-3; a possible D gene is TRBD1 (6 bases). Germline V lookup: CDR1 SGHTA, CDR2 FQGNSA. The CDR3 runs to 15 residues. Between the trimmed V and J ends, which lost 5 bases and 0 bases, there was a span of 11 bases.

By share, this clone counts as medium-sized (0.01 to 0.1%). The chain links TRBV19 to TRBJ1-4, with TRBD1 matching 7 bases. The CDR3 consists of 14 residues. Trimming cost V 2 bases and J 3 bases; bases outside gene matches: 0. The germline CDR1 and CDR2 sequences are LNHDA and SQIVND (reference sequence). CDR3 amino acids: CASSIQGANEKLFF. The CDR3 DNA is TGTGCCAGTAGTATACAGGGGGCTAATGAAAAACTGTTTTTT.

The V and J genes are TRBV6-5 and TRBJ2-7; a weak D match, TRBD1 (8 bases). The CDR3 is made up of 15 amino acids. Germline V gene sequence: CDR1 MNHEY, CDR2 SVGAGI. The germline V and J ends were trimmed by 6 bases and 4 bases, with 19 bases remaining between them. CDR3 sequence reads: CASSPKRDRFYEQYF. CDR3 nucleotides: TGTGCCAGCAGCCCCAAGCGGGACAGGTTTTACGAGCAGTACTTC.

This sequence joins TRBV7-2 and TRBJ2-5; 9 positions match TRBD2. The CDR3 contains 17 residues. Germline CDR1 reads SGHTA; CDR2 reads FQGNSA. Trimming took 1 base from V and 2 from J; bases not matched to a gene: 8. The CDR3 sequence: CASSLGLGLAGQETQYF. In DNA form, the CDR3 reads TGTGCCAGCAGCTTAGGATTGGGGCTAGCGGGACAAGAGACCCAGTACTTC.